This entry is about one T cell receptor (beta chain). Its antigen is unidentified. Germline values: CDR1 SGHRS, CDR2 YFSETQ. Trimming pared 0 bases from V and 1 base from J, leaving 14 bases between. CDR3 length: 16 amino acids. These data are taken from a study of cytomegalovirus exposure and HLA in healthy donors. Overall study context: Within the Caucasian-associated ancestry cluster were around 81% of the approximately 400 genotyped donors.

Overall study results and limits: Relative to equally common others, HLA-associated TCR beta chains showed greater clonal expansion in a later analysis.

The donors (healthy individuals) were bone marrow donors. A multiplex PCR was run with 60 Vbeta primers and 13 Jbeta primers. Sequenced by immunoSEQ multiplex PCR; TCRdb stores in-frame clones only, minus some. The data contain 150,000 to 200,000 clones, around 72% of them singletons. This TCR was sampled from a man aged 45-60 years in good health and CMV-seronegative. Material: PBMCs. The chain is built from TRBV5-1 and TRBJ2-7; TRBD2 is a possible D gene (6 bases). This CDR3 is CASSLGGAVESYEQYF. The CDR3, as DNA: TGCGCCAGCAGCTTGGGCGGGGCCGTAGAATCCTACGAGCAGTACTTC.